This TCR beta chain comes out of a study of blood T cells in healthy people across ages. A second roughly 6 to 11 cycle PCR used barcoded and J-beta primers. TCRdb processed the 5' RACE reads anew with MiXCR; each CDR3 protein has one entry. Altogether fewer than 950,000 distinct CDR3 sequences are present, approximately 55% being singletons, with the ten largest covering about 38%. CDR1 is MNHEY and CDR2 is SMNVEV in the germline V gene (reference sequence). The ends were cut back, 3 bases at V and 2 bases at J, with 11 bases in the middle. This CDR3 has 15 residues. This sequence originates from a man older than 75 in good health. V and J are TRBV27 and TRBJ1-5, with D possibly being TRBD1 (5 bases). The specimen sequenced was blood. The CDR3 nucleotides read TGTGCCAGCAGTTTCGGAAGGGGAGGCAATCAGCCCCAGCATTTT. Its translation: CASSFGRGGNQPQHF.